Following are 15 T cell receptor beta chains from one sample sequenced in a study of cytomegalovirus exposure and HLA in healthy donors. 13 Jbeta primers and 60 Vbeta primers were used for the PCR. Only in-frame clones appear in the TCRdb table, and some are missing; sequencing was by immunoSEQ multiplex PCR. This repertoire shows some 190,000 clones, around 87% found once; its top ten account for 1.3%. The sequencing sample was made of PBMCs. The receptors here all came from a man aged 30-40 years in good health and CMV-seronegative.

This clone was counted once. This sequence joins TRBV27 and TRBJ1-6; tentative D call: TRBD1 (5 bases). Per the germline V gene, CDR1 is MNHEY and CDR2 is SMNVEV (reference sequence). This CDR3 has 15 residues. Trimming cost V 4 bases and J 8 bases, with 15 bases left between them. In DNA, the CDR3 is TGTGCCAGCAGTTCGGGACTCCTCGGGGATTCACCCCTCCACTTT. It specifies CASSSGLLGDSPLHF.

This rearrangement joins TRBV15 to TRBJ2-5; 8 nucleotides agree with TRBD2. The CDR3 has 15 residues. Germline CDR1 is LNHNV and CDR2 is YYDKDF (reference sequence). The junction had 3 bases not matched to a gene; V was cut back by 2 bases and J by 1 base. DNA of the CDR3: TGTGCCACCAGCAGACGGGGGGGAGGCCAAGAGACCCAGTACTTC. Amino acids: CATSRRGGGQETQYF.

The J gene is TRBJ1-2, the V gene TRBV2; tentative D call: TRBD1 (6 bases). The V gene's germline CDR1 is SNHLY and CDR2 FYNNEI. V was clipped by 5 bases and J by 6 bases, with 10 bases between them. The CDR3 contains 12 residues. DNA of the CDR3: TGTGCCAGCAGTTTTAACAGGGATGGCTACACCTTC. This gives the protein CASSFNRDGYTF.

This clone was counted once. The chain carries TRBV5-1 and TRBJ1-5; 7 nucleotides match TRBD1. The CDR3 is made up of 15 amino acids. The V segment lost 0 bases and the J segment 4 bases; nucleotides outside the gene matches: 4. Looked up from germline, CDR1 is SGHRS and CDR2 is YFSETQ. In DNA form, the CDR3 reads TGCGCCAGCAGCTTGGGCGGGACAGCTAATCAGCCCCAGCATTTT. Translating gives CASSLGGTANQPQHF.

This chain links TRBV10-1 with TRBJ1-6; D uncertain. Deletions cut 3 bases from V and 9 bases from J, with 15 bases between. CDR1 and CDR2 (germline): WNHNN, SYGVQD (reference sequence). This CDR3 spans 15 amino acids. Written as DNA, the CDR3 is TGCGCCAGCAGTGACTTCTGGCGGAGGAGTTCACCCCTCCACTTT. Translated: CASSDFWRRSSPLHF.

The chain links TRBV5-1 to TRBJ2-5; D is unresolved. Germline V gene data show CDR1 as SGHRS and CDR2 as YFSETQ. The CDR3 runs to 11 residues. Trimming shortened V by 4 bases and J by 3 bases, and 4 bases separated the two germline ends. The CDR3 region is CASSGEETQYF. The CDR3 DNA reads as TGCGCCAGCAGCGGAGAAGAGACCCAGTACTTC.

The chain employs TRBV6-5 and TRBJ2-7, with 8 bases that match TRBD1. The V gene's germline CDR1 is MNHEY and CDR2 SVGAGI. The V gene end was trimmed by 5 bases and the J gene end by 2 bases; junction bases not matched to a gene: 8. CDR3 length equals 15 residues. CDR3 loop: CASSQKKDRAYEQYF. The CDR3 nucleotides are TGTGCCAGCAGTCAGAAGAAGGACAGGGCCTACGAGCAGTACTTC.

The V call is TRBV7-9, the J call TRBJ1-2; D not resolved. V lost 2 bases and J lost 6, with 13 bases in between. The CDR3 length is 14 residues. Germline V gene lookup returns CDR1 SEHNR and CDR2 FQNEAQ (reference sequence). CDR3 DNA: TGTGCCAGCAGCTTATCGCCAGGTACAGATGGCTACACCTTC. Amino acids: CASSLSPGTDGYTF. The full variable domain, rest sourced from reference TRBV7-9 and TRBJ1-2, is DTGVSQNPRHKITKRGQNVTFRCDPISEHNRLYWYRQTLGQGPEFLTYFQNEAQLEKSRLLSDRFSAERPKGSFSTLEIQRTEQGDSAMYLCASSLSPGTDGYTFGSGTRLTVV.

The gene calls are TRBV10-2 and TRBJ1-5, with a weak D call TRBD1 (5 bases). Trimming pared 2 bases from V and 0 bases from J, leaving 23 bases between. CDR1 is WSHSY and CDR2 is SAAADI in the germline V gene. The CDR3 contains 20 residues. CDR3 coding DNA: TGCGCCAGCAGTGAGCACCCTATGGGCCGGGGGGAGTATAGCAATCAGCCCCAGCATTTT. Translating it yields CASSEHPMGRGEYSNQPQHF.

V usage is TRBV19 and J usage is TRBJ1-1, with D tentatively TRBD1 (5 bases). The V gene lost 3 bases and the J gene lost 0 bases, with 17 bases spanning the gap. In germline, CDR1 is LNHDA, CDR2 SQIVND (reference sequence). This CDR3 contains 17 residues. CDR3 protein: CASSIGAHLVMNTEAFF. Written as DNA, the CDR3 is TGTGCCAGTAGTATTGGGGCCCACCTAGTCATGAACACTGAAGCTTTCTTT.

The CDR3, as DNA: TGCGCCAGCAGTGGGGGGGTCGGGGCAGATACGCAGTATTTT. It yields the protein CASSGGVGADTQYF. This chain links TRBV4-3 with TRBJ2-3; TRBD2 matches 7 bases. Trimming took 6 bases from V and 4 from J; bases not matched to a gene: 7. This CDR3 is built from 14 residues. Germline V CDR1 and CDR2: LGHNA, YSLEER.

Comments on this clone: At one end, the junction sequence differs from germline, possibly due to a read error. V is TRBV5-1 and J is TRBJ2-6; the match to TRBD1 covers 7 bases. The CDR3 runs to 15 residues. CDR1 SGHRS and CDR2 YFSETQ come from the germline V gene. The CDR3 spells CASSPTGTGANGLTF. CDR3 in DNA: TGCGCCAGCAGCCCGACAGGGACCGGGGCCAACGGCCTGACTTTC.

The chain is built from TRBV30 and TRBJ1-1; a possible D gene is TRBD1 (6 bases). Germline loops: CDR1 GTSNPN, CDR2 SVGIG (reference sequence). V was cut by 3 bases and J by 2 bases, with 13 bases left in between. The length of the CDR3 is 14 residues. The CDR3 is CAWSTGLGNTEAFF. The CDR3 DNA sequence: TGTGCCTGGAGCACAGGGTTAGGTAACACTGAAGCTTTCTTT. Using reference TRBV30 and TRBJ1-1 for the parts outside the CDR3, the full variable domain is SQTIHQWPATLVQPVGSPLSLECTVEGTSNPNLYWYRQAAGRGLQLLFYSVGIGQISSEVPQNLSASRPQDRQFILSSKKLLLSDSGFYLCAWSTGLGNTEAFFGQGTRLTVV.

The rearrangement uses TRBV30 and TRBJ1-5; 7 bases align to TRBD1. Unmatched junction bases numbered 9, after V lost 4 bases and J lost 6 bases. Looked up from germline, CDR1 is GTSNPN and CDR2 is SVGIG (reference sequence). The CDR3 has 14 amino acids. The CDR3 region is CAWNTGTVGQPQHF. The CDR3 DNA follows: TGTGCCTGGAATACGGGGACAGTCGGTCAGCCCCAGCATTTT.

The rearrangement links TRBV11-1 to TRBJ2-1, with a weak D call TRBD1 (7 bases). This CDR3 spans 13 amino acids. Between the trimmed V and J ends, which lost 4 bases and 5 bases, there was a span of 9 bases. Per the germline V gene, CDR1 is SGHAT and CDR2 is FQDESV (reference sequence). This chain's CDR3 is CASSSGGNNEQFF. CDR3 DNA: TGTGCCAGCAGCTCAGGGGGGAACAATGAGCAGTTCTTC.